The clone carrying this T cell receptor beta chain was counted a few times. Its target is unknown. This CDR3 contains 14 residues. The ends lost 5 bases at V and 1 base at J; junction bases unmatched: 3. Germline CDR1 reads MDHEN; CDR2 reads SYDVKM. It was with 60 Vbeta and 13 Jbeta primers that the PCR ran. TCRdb keeps only in-frame clones here, not all; method: immunoSEQ multiplex PCR. The sample lists around 50,000 clones; roughly 83% were seen once. The sample comes from a study of cytomegalovirus exposure and HLA in healthy donors. Overall study context: In a previous analysis, about 100 million unique TCR beta sequences were found from 170 million or so T cells. The early release's HLA-typed donors yielded about 85 million unique TCRs. Study-wide results and limits: Researchers reported in a later analysis that a missense DCLRE1C variant was tied to TCR beta V- and J-gene trimming.

Specimen: PBMCs. The chain has TRBV28 and TRBJ1-1; the match to TRBD1 covers 8 bases. The clonotype was recovered from a man aged 35 to 55 in good health and CMV-seronegative. The CDR3 DNA is TGTGCCAGCAGTCCCGACAGGGGGAACACTGAAGCTTTCTTT. Translating gives CASSPDRGNTEAFF.